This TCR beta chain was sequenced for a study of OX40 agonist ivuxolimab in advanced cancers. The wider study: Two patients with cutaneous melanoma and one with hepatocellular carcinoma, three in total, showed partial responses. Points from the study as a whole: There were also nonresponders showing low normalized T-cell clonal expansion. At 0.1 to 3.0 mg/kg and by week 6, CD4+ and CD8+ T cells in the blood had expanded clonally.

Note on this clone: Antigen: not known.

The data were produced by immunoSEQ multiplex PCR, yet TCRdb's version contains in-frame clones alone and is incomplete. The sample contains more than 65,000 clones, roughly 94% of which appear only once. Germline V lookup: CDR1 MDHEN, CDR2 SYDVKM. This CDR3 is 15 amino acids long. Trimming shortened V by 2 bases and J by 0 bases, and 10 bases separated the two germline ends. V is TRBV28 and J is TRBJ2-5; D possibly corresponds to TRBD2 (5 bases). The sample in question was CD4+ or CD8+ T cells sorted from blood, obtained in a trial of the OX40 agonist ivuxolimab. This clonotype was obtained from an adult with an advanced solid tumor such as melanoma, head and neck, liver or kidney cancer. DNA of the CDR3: TGTGCCAGCAGTTTAGAAGCGGCGTACCAAGAGACCCAGTACTTC. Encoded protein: CASSLEAAYQETQYF. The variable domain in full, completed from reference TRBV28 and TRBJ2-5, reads DVKVTQSSRYLVKRTGEKVFLECVQDMDHENMFWYRQDPGLGLRLIYFSYDVKMKEKGDIPEGYSVSREKKERFSLILESASTNQTSMYLCASSLEAAYQETQYFGPGTRLLVL.